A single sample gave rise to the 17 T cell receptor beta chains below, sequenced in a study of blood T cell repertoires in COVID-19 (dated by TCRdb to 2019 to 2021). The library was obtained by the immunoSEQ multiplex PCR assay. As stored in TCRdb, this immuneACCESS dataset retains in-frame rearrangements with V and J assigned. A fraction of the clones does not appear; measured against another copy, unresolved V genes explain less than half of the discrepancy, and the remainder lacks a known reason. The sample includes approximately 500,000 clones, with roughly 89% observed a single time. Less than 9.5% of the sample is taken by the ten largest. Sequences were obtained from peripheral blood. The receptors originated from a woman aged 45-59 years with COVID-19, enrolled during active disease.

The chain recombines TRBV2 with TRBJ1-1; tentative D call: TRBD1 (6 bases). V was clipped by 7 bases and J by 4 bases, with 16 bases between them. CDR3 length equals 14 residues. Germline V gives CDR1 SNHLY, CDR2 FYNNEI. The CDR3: CASTLSGGLTEAFF. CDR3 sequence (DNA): TGTGCCAGCACCCTGAGCGGGGGCCTCACTGAAGCTTTCTTT.

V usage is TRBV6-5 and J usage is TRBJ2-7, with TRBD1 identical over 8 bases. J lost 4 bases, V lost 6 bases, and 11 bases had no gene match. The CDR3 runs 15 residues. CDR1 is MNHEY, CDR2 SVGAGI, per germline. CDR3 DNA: TGTGCCAGCAGGACCCAGGGGGCGCAACATTACGAGCAGTACTTC. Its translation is CASRTQGAQHYEQYF.

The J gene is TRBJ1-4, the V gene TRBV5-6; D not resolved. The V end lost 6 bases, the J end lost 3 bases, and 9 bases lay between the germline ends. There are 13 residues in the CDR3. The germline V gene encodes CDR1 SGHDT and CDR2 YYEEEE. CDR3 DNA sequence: TGTGCCAGCACCGCCCCAGCTAATGAAAAACTGTTTTTT. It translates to CASTAPANEKLFF.

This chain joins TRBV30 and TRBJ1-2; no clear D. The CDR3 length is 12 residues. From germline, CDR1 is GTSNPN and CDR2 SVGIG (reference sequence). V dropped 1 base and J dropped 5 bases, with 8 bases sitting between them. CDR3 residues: CAWSDGRYGYTF. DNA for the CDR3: TGTGCCTGGAGTGACGGTAGATATGGCTACACCTTC. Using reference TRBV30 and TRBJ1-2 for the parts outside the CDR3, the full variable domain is SQTIHQWPATLVQPVGSPLSLECTVEGTSNPNLYWYRQAAGRGLQLLFYSVGIGQISSEVPQNLSASRPQDRQFILSSKKLLLSDSGFYLCAWSDGRYGYTFGSGTRLTVV.

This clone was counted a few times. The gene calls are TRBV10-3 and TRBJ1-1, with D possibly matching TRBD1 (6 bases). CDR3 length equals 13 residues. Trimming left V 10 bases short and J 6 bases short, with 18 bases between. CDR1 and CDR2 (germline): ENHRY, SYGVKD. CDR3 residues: CATAGHQTAEAFF. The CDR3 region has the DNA TGTGCCACAGCGGGACACCAGACTGCTGAAGCTTTCTTT.

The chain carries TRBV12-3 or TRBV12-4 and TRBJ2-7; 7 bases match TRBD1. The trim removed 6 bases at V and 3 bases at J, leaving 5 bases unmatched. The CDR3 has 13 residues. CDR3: CASRRQGYYEQYF. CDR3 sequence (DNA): TGTGCCAGCAGGAGACAGGGCTACTACGAGCAGTACTTC.

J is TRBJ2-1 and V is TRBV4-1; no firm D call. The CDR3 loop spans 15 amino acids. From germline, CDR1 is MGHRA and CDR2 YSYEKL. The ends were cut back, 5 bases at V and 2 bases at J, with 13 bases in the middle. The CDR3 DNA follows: TGCGCCAGCAGCTTACGGTCGCTTCCCTACAATGAGCAGTTCTTC. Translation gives CASSLRSLPYNEQFF.

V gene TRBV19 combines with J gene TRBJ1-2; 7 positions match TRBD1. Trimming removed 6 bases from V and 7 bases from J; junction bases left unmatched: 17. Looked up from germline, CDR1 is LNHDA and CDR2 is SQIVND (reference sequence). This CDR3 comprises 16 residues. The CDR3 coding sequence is TGTGCCAGTAGCCCAACAACAGGGGTTGGTACTCGTGGCTACACCTTC. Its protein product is CASSPTTGVGTRGYTF.

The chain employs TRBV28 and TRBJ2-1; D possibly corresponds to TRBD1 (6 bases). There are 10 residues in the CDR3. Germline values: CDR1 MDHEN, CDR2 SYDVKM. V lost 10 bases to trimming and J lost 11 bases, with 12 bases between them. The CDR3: CATKQGQQFF. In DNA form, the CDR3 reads TGTGCCACCAAACAGGGACAGCAGTTCTTC. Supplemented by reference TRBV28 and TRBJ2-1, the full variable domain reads DVKVTQSSRYLVKRTGEKVFLECVQDMDHENMFWYRQDPGLGLRLIYFSYDVKMKEKGDIPEGYSVSREKKERFSLILESASTNQTSMYLCATKQGQQFFGPGTRLTVL.

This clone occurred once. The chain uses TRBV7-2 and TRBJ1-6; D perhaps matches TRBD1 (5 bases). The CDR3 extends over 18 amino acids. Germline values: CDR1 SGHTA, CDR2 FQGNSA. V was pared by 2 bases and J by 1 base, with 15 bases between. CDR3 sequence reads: CASSLSGSGRSYNSPLHF. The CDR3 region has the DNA TGTGCCAGCAGCTTAAGCGGATCAGGGAGGTCCTATAATTCACCCCTCCACTTT.

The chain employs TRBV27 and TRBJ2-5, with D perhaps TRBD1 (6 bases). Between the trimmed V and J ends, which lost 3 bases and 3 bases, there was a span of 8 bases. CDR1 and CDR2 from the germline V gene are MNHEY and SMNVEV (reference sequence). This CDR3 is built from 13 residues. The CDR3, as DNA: TGTGCCAGCAGTTTTCAGGGGAAAGAGACCCAGTACTTC. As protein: CASSFQGKETQYF.

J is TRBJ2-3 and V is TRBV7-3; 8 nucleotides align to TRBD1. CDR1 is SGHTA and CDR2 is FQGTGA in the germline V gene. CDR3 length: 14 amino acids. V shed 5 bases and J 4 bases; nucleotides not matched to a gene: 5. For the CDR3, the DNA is TGTGCCAGCAGCGGACAGGGTTACCCAGATACGCAGTATTTT. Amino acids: CASSGQGYPDTQYF.

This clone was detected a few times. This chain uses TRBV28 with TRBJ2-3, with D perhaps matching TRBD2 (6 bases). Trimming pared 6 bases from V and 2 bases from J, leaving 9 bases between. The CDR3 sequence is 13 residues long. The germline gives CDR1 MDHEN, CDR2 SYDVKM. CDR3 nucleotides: TGTGCCAGCAGGGAGGGGACCACAGATACGCAGTATTTT. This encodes CASREGTTDTQYF.

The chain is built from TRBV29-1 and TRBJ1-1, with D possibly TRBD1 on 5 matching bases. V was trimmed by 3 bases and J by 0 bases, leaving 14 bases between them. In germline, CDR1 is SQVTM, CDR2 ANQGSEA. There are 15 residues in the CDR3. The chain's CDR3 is CSVDILTALNTEAFF. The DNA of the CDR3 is TGCAGCGTTGATATATTGACAGCCTTGAACACTGAAGCTTTCTTT.

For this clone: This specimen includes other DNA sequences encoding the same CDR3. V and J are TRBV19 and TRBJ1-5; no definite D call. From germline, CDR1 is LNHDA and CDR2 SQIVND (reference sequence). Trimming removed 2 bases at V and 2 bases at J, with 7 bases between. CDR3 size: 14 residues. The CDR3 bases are TGTGCCAGTAGTATACGCCAGGGCAATCAGCCCCAGCATTTT. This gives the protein CASSIRQGNQPQHF.

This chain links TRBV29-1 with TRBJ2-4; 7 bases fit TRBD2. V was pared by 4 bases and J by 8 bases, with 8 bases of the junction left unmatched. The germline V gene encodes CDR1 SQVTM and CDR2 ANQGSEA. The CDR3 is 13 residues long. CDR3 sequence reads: CSVVGWGGDIQYF. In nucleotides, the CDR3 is TGCAGCGTTGTTGGTTGGGGAGGGGACATTCAGTACTTC.

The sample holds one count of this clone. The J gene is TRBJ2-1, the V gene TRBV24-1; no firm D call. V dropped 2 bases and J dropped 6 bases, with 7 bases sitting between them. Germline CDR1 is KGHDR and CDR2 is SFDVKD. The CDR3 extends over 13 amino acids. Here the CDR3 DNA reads TGTGCCACCAGTGATTGGGCAGCCAATGAGCAGTTCTTC. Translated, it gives CATSDWAANEQFF.